The present T cell receptor (beta chain) was sequenced within a study of Graves' ophthalmopathy and Graves' hyperthyroidism. General study points: Among thyroid clonotypes expanded above 0.001 frequency, most also appeared in blood.

The sequenced template was RNA, covering the TCR beta CDR3 region. Second-round multiplex PCR came after a first-round RT-PCR that employed HTBI primers. TCRdb called the multiplex PCR reads again in MiXCR, with one record for every CDR3 protein. The profile covers about 700,000 distinct CDR3 sequences, with 40% appearing a single time and 44% taken by the ten largest. With regard to this clonotype: As yet, its antigen is unknown.

This CDR3 spans 16 amino acids. V was pared by 5 bases and J by 4 bases, with 12 bases of the junction left unmatched. Material for sequencing was peripheral blood. The receptor comes from an adult man with Graves' ophthalmopathy. The V gene is TRBV12-3 or TRBV12-4, the J gene TRBJ2-5; 8 nucleotides align to TRBD2. CDR3 in DNA: TGTGCCAGCAGTCACACCGGGGGGGGCAGGGGAGAGACCCAGTACTTC. Its protein is CASSHTGGGRGETQYF.